This T cell receptor beta chain was captured in a study of control samples from healthy donors and cancer patients. Only in-frame clones appear in the TCRdb table, and some are missing; sequencing was by immunoSEQ multiplex PCR. The sample holds approximately 100,000 clones, approximately 86% seen once. Between the trimmed V and J ends, which lost 3 bases and 6 bases, there was a span of 14 bases. Per the germline V gene, CDR1 is MGHDK and CDR2 is SYGVNS. There are 14 residues in the CDR3. The chain employs TRBV25-1 and TRBJ1-2; no firm D call. The receptor comes from a man aged 25-45 years in good health. Material: blood. CDR3 sequence: CASSDPYRSHGYTF. CDR3 DNA: TGTGCCAGCAGTGATCCCTACCGATCACATGGCTACACCTTC.